These 18 T cell receptor beta chains originate from one sample sequenced in a study of Graves' ophthalmopathy and Graves' hyperthyroidism. RNA served as the template for amplifying TCR beta CDR3 regions. HTBI-primed first-round RT-PCR preceded second-round multiplex PCR. MiXCR, run by TCRdb on the multiplex PCR reads, gives a single entry per CDR3 protein. The data hold around 1,200,000 distinct CDR3 sequences, with 35% to 40% observed a single time. Sequences were obtained from peripheral blood or thyroid tissue (not recorded which). The receptors were sampled from an adult man with Graves' hyperthyroidism.

This clonotype was seen more than once but under ten times. The chain recombines TRBV5-4 with TRBJ2-3; perhaps TRBD1 as D (6 bases). CDR3 length equals 13 residues. CDR1 is SGHNT, CDR2 YYREEE, per germline (reference sequence). The germline V and J ends were trimmed by 4 bases and 9 bases, with 15 bases remaining between them. In nucleotides, the CDR3 is TGTGCCAGCAGCCCGAGGGATAGGGGGACGCAGTATTTT. Its translation is CASSPRDRGTQYF.

This clonotype has more than one count but fewer than ten. The chain links TRBV10-3 to TRBJ1-1, with TRBD1 as a possible D gene (5 bases). The V and J ends lost 10 bases and 6 bases respectively, with 18 bases between them. The germline CDR1 and CDR2 sequences are ENHRY and SYGVKD. CDR3 length: 13 residues. The CDR3 region has the DNA TGTGCCAGCAGGGTACAAGTGGGGGCTGAAGCTTTCTTT. This codes for CASRVQVGAEAFF.

This clonotype was detected once. The genes are TRBV25-1 and TRBJ1-4; no clear D. V shed 8 bases and J shed 0 bases, with 13 bases lying between them. Germline loops: CDR1 MGHDK, CDR2 SYGVNS. The CDR3 extends over 15 amino acids. Written as DNA, the CDR3 is TGTGCCAGCTTGGTCGCAGGTCCAACTAATGAAAAACTGTTTTTT. This codes for CASLVAGPTNEKLFF.

This clonotype was seen only once. The J gene is TRBJ2-5, the V gene TRBV20-1; no clear D. Germline V CDR1 and CDR2: DFQATT, SNEGSKA (reference sequence). V was trimmed by 6 bases and J by 7 bases, leaving 12 bases between them. The CDR3 is 11 amino acids. Here the CDR3 reads CSADLTWTQYF. The CDR3, as DNA: TGCAGTGCCGATCTAACATGGACCCAGTACTTC.

This clonotype was counted a single time. The DNA for the CDR3 is TGTGCCAGCAGGAAGGGGGCGGAAAATCAGCCCCAGCATTTT. Amino acids: CASRKGAENQPQHF. The V and J genes are TRBV2 and TRBJ1-5; 7 nucleotides line up with TRBD1. The CDR3 runs to 14 residues. Losses at the gene ends were 6 bases for V and 4 bases for J; bases not matched to a gene: 6. CDR1 SNHLY and CDR2 FYNNEI come from the germline V gene.

Note on this clonotype: One end of the junction is discordant with germline, which a read error may explain. V and J are TRBV7-2 and TRBJ1-2; 7 bases agree with TRBD1. Germline V gene data show CDR1 as SGHTA and CDR2 as FQGNSA. This CDR3 has 19 amino acids. The DNA of the CDR3 is TGCGCCAGCAGCCAAGGTTTTGGACAGGCCTACCGATCTAACTATGGCTACACCTTC. It translates to CASSQGFGQAYRSNYGYTF.

The V gene is TRBV5-1, the J gene TRBJ1-1; D is uncertain. CDR1 is SGHRS and CDR2 is YFSETQ in the germline V gene. The CDR3 contains 13 residues. V lost 2 bases, J lost 4 bases, and 9 bases lay in between. The CDR3 DNA sequence: TGCGCCAGCAGCTTAGAGTGGAGCACTGAAGCTTTCTTT. Protein product: CASSLEWSTEAFF.

Notes on this clonotype: A much larger clone lies a single base off, so this may be a read error. V and J are TRBV19 and TRBJ2-7; D may be TRBD1 or TRBD2 (5 bases each). Germline CDR1 LNHDA, CDR2 SQIVND (reference sequence). V lost 4 bases and J lost 6, with 13 bases in between. The CDR3 sequence is 13 residues long. The CDR3: CASSTLWGCEQYF. The CDR3 bases are TGTGCCAGTAGTACCCTCTGGGGGTGCGAGCAGTACTTC.

Details on this clonotype: The junction does not match germline at one end; this may be a read error. This sequence joins TRBV29-1 and TRBJ1-1; no clear D. CDR1 SQVTM and CDR2 ANQGSEA come from the germline V gene. This CDR3 comprises 13 residues. CDR3: CSVDETGNTEAFF. In DNA form, the CDR3 reads TGCAGTGTTGATGAGACGGGGAACACTGAAGCTTTCTTT.

This clonotype was counted ten times or more. The rearrangement uses TRBV30 and TRBJ1-1, with 7 bases aligning to TRBD1. CDR3 length: 13 residues. From germline, CDR1 is GTSNPN and CDR2 SVGIG (reference sequence). The V gene end was trimmed by 5 bases and the J gene end by 0 bases; junction bases not matched to a gene: 3. CDR3: CAWAGGMNTEAFF. Written as DNA, the CDR3 is TGTGCCTGGGCAGGGGGGATGAACACTGAAGCTTTCTTT.

This clonotype was seen many times. J is TRBJ2-2 and V is TRBV10-3; 7 bases agree with TRBD1. This CDR3 region has 14 residues. Germline V gene lookup returns CDR1 ENHRY and CDR2 SYGVKD. Trimming took 8 bases from V and 4 from J; bases not matched to a gene: 7. The CDR3 spells CAIGRQGGTGELFF. CDR3 coding DNA: TGTGCCATCGGAAGACAGGGTGGCACCGGGGAGCTGTTTTTT.

The rearrangement links TRBV7-2 to TRBJ1-5, with D unclear. Trimming pared 5 bases from V and 7 bases from J, leaving 18 bases between. In germline, CDR1 is SGHTA, CDR2 FQGNSA. The CDR3 totals 15 residues. The CDR3 sequence is CASSERSTILQPQHF. CDR3 bases: TGTGCCAGCAGCGAACGGTCGACAATATTGCAGCCCCAGCATTTT.

The chain combines TRBV29-1 with TRBJ1-4; no firm D call. The CDR3 covers 15 residues. V was cut by 2 bases and J by 3 bases, with 13 bases left in between. Germline CDR1 SQVTM, CDR2 ANQGSEA. The CDR3 nucleotides read TGCAGCGTTGAAACTAGGGTTTCAGCTAATGAAAAACTGTTTTTT. Its translation: CSVETRVSANEKLFF.

In this sample, this clonotype turned up many times. The rearrangement uses TRBV2 and TRBJ1-6; D might be TRBD1 (5 bases). This CDR3 has 14 residues. Germline V gene sequence: CDR1 SNHLY, CDR2 FYNNEI. Trimming pared 10 bases from V and 5 bases from J, leaving 15 bases between. CDR3 sequence: CATKGNVDNSPLHF. CDR3 DNA: TGTGCCACTAAGGGGAACGTTGATAATTCACCCCTCCACTTT.

The table lists this clonotype with many counts. The rearrangement joins TRBV20-1 to TRBJ2-7; the match to TRBD1 covers 7 bases. This CDR3 comprises 11 residues. The germline V gene has CDR1 DFQATT and CDR2 SNEGSKA (reference sequence). Losses at the gene ends were 6 bases for V and 6 bases for J; bases not matched to a gene: 5. The CDR3 bases are TGCAGTGCCAGACAGGGCTCCGAGCAGTACTTC. Translated, it gives CSARQGSEQYF.

The sample holds many counts of this clonotype. The J gene is TRBJ2-2, the V gene TRBV20-1; TRBD1 aligns across 10 bases. The CDR3 runs 17 residues. Trimming cost V 0 bases and J 4 bases; bases outside gene matches: 8. Germline CDR1 and CDR2: DFQATT and SNEGSKA (reference sequence). CDR3 in amino acids: CSARDRGQGDLTGELFF. The CDR3 DNA sequence: TGCAGTGCTAGAGACCGCGGACAGGGGGACCTCACCGGGGAGCTGTTTTTT.

The genes are TRBV20-1 and TRBJ2-7, with TRBD2 matching over 13 bases. This CDR3 comprises 14 residues. Trimming cost V 5 bases and J 4 bases; bases outside gene matches: 5. Per the germline V gene, CDR1 is DFQATT and CDR2 is SNEGSKA (reference sequence). Here the CDR3 DNA reads TGCAGTGCTGAGGGGACTAGCGGGGAATACGAGCAGTACTTC. Translation: CSAEGTSGEYEQYF.

This clonotype was seen at least ten times. The chain joins TRBV5-1 to TRBJ2-2; 7 bases match TRBD1. From germline, CDR1 is SGHRS and CDR2 YFSETQ. The CDR3 has 15 amino acids. J was trimmed by 0 bases and V by 2 bases; bases with no gene match: 1. The CDR3 coding sequence is TGCGCCAGCAGCTTCGGGACAGCGAACACCGGGGAGCTGTTTTTT. Translated, it gives CASSFGTANTGELFF.